This TCR beta chain emerged from a study of shared T cell receptors in the human thymus (dated by TCRdb to the early 2020s). Describing the broader study: The study examined how the human thymus generates shared, self-reactive T-cell receptor alpha chains.

Concerning this clone: The antigen this receptor binds is unknown. No base-level quality is on record; no much larger clone is a single base apart.

The CDR3 starts with the cysteine, ends with the phenylalanine, and has 14 residues. Of the read, only the CDR3 DNA is kept; its 42 bases are in frame from base 1. CDR1 and CDR2, per the germline V gene, are SGHTA and FQGNSA. Trimming at the junction amounts to 4 bases on V and 4 bases on J, and the germline ends lie 13 bases apart. The library was prepared using the immunoSEQ multiplex PCR assay. The source is immuneACCESS, and TCRdb retained only in-frame sequences with V and J called. Part of the clones is not carried over; for the studies checked, unresolved V genes explain less than half of this, and the remainder is unexplained. Across this sample there are hundreds of thousands of clones, with 70% to 90% seen only once. Around 0.01% of the sample is in the top ten clones. A further study also used this sample, focusing on human thymus T cells. The second study reports: The donors were immunologically healthy infants in Finland who had open corrective cardiac surgery for congenital heart defects. Thymus tissue was collected as surgical resects that were removed during corrective cardiac surgery. Usage of V and J gene segments appeared to be biased in both the thymic and the peripheral blood repertoires. The related research reported highly overlapping thymic TCR repertoires among unrelated individuals. The study used under 10 infant thymus samples plus four related peripheral blood samples to characterize TCR alpha and beta repertoires. Donor ages ranging from about 7 to 250 days were recorded, and over 5 male and a couple of female infants were included in the cohort. Thymocytes were freed from the tissue by mechanical means and kept at -70 degrees C as pellets of roughly 8.5-31 million cells. A QIAsymphony instrument was used to extract genomic DNA from the frozen cell pellets. TCRB and TCRAD loci were amplified from a standardized quantity of quality-controlled genomic DNA using the immunoSEQ multiplex PCR assay. The amplicons covered the V(D)J region and were long enough to include the CDR3 and to identify the V and J genes. The commercial immunoSEQ service was used to sequence amplicons on an Illumina platform. Corrections for primer bias and sequencing errors followed previously described methods, while TCRAD and TCRB definitions were based on the IMGT database. Repertoires were analysed with immunoSEQ Analyzer 3.0 and VDJTools, covering basic statistics, V/J segment usage, diversity estimates, rarefaction and pairwise overlap. Diversity was estimated with Chao1, ChaoE, Efron-Thisted, Shannon and inverse Simpson indices, and also on datasets down-sampled to the smallest sample. Repertoire overlap was determined by strict matching of CDR3 nucleotide sequence, V gene and J gene, and Jaccard-based multidimensional scaling clustering was applied. Thymus samples yielded on average roughly 810,000 unique TCRB clonotypes, compared with 75,000 to 85,000 from blood samples.

Sequencing input: thymocytes. In this chain, TRBV7-2 is recombined with TRBJ1-2, with no confidently assigned D gene. The sequence was obtained from a boy younger than two with a congenital heart defect. Donor details come from another sample of the same person, matched by shared clones. The CDR3 is CASSSGRVRYGYTF. Here is the DNA: TGTGCCAGCAGCTCGGGGAGGGTGCGCTATGGCTACACCTTC. Where the CDR3 stops, the reference TRBV7-2 and TRBJ1-2 genes take over; the full variable domain is GAGVSQSPSNKVTEKGKDVELRCDPISGHTALYWYRQSLGQGLEFLIYFQGNSAPDKSGLPSDRFSAERTGGSVSTLTIQRTQQEDSAVYLCASSSGRVRYGYTFGSGTRLTVV.